Following are 25 T cell receptor beta chains from one sample sequenced in a study of early T cells in non-severe SARS-CoV-2 infection. MiXCR, applied by TCRdb to the 5' RACE reads, yields one record per CDR3 protein. The sample includes approximately 97,000 distinct CDR3 sequences, 9.5% to 12% seen only once; the top ten take 4.7%. The sample here was whole blood, taken at baseline. These TCRs come from an adult who was a healthcare worker with PCR-confirmed SARS-CoV-2 infection or an uninfected control (not recorded which).

This clonotype was observed at least ten times. The V call is TRBV29-1, the J call TRBJ2-7; either TRBD1 or TRBD2 may supply D (5 bases each). From germline, CDR1 is SQVTM and CDR2 ANQGSEA. The ends were cut back, 6 bases at V and 1 base at J, with 13 bases in the middle. The CDR3 runs to 13 residues. CDR3 bases: TGCAGCGTCTGGGACGGCCTGTCCTACGAGCAGTACTTC. This gives the protein CSVWDGLSYEQYF.

J is TRBJ2-1 and V is TRBV12-3 or TRBV12-4; maybe TRBD2 (7 bases). Trimming left V 7 bases short and J 10 bases short, with 23 bases between. This CDR3 spans 15 amino acids. In DNA, the CDR3 is TGTGCCAGCACCTTAGGGGGAGGGCTGCTAGGGGAGCAGTTCTTC. This gives the protein CASTLGGGLLGEQFF.

This clonotype has ten or more counts. The chain couples TRBV12-3 or TRBV12-4 to TRBJ2-5; D is undetermined. V was trimmed by 3 bases and J by 3 bases, leaving 11 bases between them. The CDR3 spans 14 residues. The CDR3 loop is CASSLQLRKETQYF. CDR3 sequence (DNA): TGTGCCAGCAGTTTGCAACTGCGGAAAGAGACCCAGTACTTC.

The rearrangement links TRBV2 to TRBJ1-2, with D hard to call. Germline V gene data show CDR1 as SNHLY and CDR2 as FYNNEI. The CDR3 spans 11 residues. Deletions cut 8 bases from V and 4 bases from J, with 8 bases between. The CDR3 is CASWGTYGYTF. The CDR3 nucleotides are TGTGCCAGCTGGGGAACCTATGGCTACACCTTC.

The chain has TRBV11-2 and TRBJ2-1; 10 bases map to TRBD2. Unmatched junction bases numbered 10, after V lost 5 bases and J lost 0 bases. Germline CDR1 reads SGHAT; CDR2 reads FQNNGV. The CDR3 sequence is 18 residues long. CDR3 nucleotides: TGTGCCAGCAGCCCGCGAGCGGGAGGGCCGCTCTCCTACAATGAGCAGTTCTTC. Amino acid sequence: CASSPRAGGPLSYNEQFF.

J is TRBJ2-7 and V is TRBV7-2; D assignment may be TRBD1 or TRBD2 (5 bases each). Trimming shortened V by 6 bases and J by 5 bases, and 11 bases separated the two germline ends. The CDR3 loop spans 12 amino acids. Germline-derived CDR1 and CDR2 are SGHTA and FQGNSA. This chain's CDR3 is CASSYQGDEQYF. CDR3 coding DNA: TGTGCCAGCAGTTACCAGGGAGACGAGCAGTACTTC.

This clonotype was observed at least ten times. The V and J genes are TRBV6-2 or TRBV6-3 and TRBJ2-2; 11 bases are shared with TRBD2. Germline V lookup: CDR1 MNHEY, CDR2 SVGEGT. This CDR3 is built from 15 residues. V dropped 5 bases and J dropped 6; count of bases not matched to a gene: 5. CDR3 protein: CASSNSGRASGELFF. The DNA of the CDR3 is TGTGCCAGCAGTAATAGCGGGAGGGCCTCCGGGGAGCTGTTTTTT.

This clonotype was recorded many times. The chain uses TRBV7-8 and TRBJ2-7; 14 nucleotides match TRBD2. After removal of 8 bases from V and 4 bases from J, the junction contained 4 bases not matched to a gene. The CDR3 spans 14 residues. Germline CDR1 is SGHVS and CDR2 is FQNEAQ. For the CDR3, the DNA is TGTGCCAGCTCCGGGACTAGCGGGGGATACGAGCAGTACTTC. This gives the protein CASSGTSGGYEQYF. Together with reference TRBV7-8 and TRBJ2-7, the CDR3 gives the full variable domain: GAGVSQSPRYKVAKRGQDVALRCDPISGHVSLFWYQQALGQGPEFLTYFQNEAQLDKSGLPSDRFFAERPEGSVSTLKIQRTQQEDSAVYLCASSGTSGGYEQYFGPGTRLTVT.

This clonotype was picked up a small number of times. J is TRBJ2-7 and V is TRBV11-2, with 8 nucleotides matching TRBD1. Looked up from germline, CDR1 is SGHAT and CDR2 is FQNNGV. V trimming: 6 bases; J trimming: 4 bases; junction bases outside the gene matches: 5. The CDR3 covers 13 residues. CDR3 bases: TGTGCCAGCAGGCGACAGGGGAGTTACGAGCAGTACTTC. Encoded protein: CASRRQGSYEQYF. The variable domain in full, with the rest retrieved from reference TRBV11-2 and TRBJ2-7, is EAGVAQSPRYKIIEKRQSVAFWCNPISGHATLYWYQQILGQGPKLLIQFQNNGVVDDSQLPKDRFSAERLKGVDSTLKIQPAKLEDSAVYLCASRRQGSYEQYFGPGTRLTVT.

This clonotype was counted a few times. V is TRBV9 and J is TRBJ2-6, with TRBD1 matching over 7 bases. CDR3 length equals 19 residues. Germline values: CDR1 SGDLS, CDR2 YYNGEE. Trimming cost V 2 bases and J 0 bases; bases outside gene matches: 11. CDR3 coding DNA: TGTGCCAGCAGCGTGTCGACAGGGACAGCTAGCTCTGGGGCCAACGTCCTGACTTTC. It specifies CASSVSTGTASSGANVLTF.

In this sample, this clonotype turned up a few times. This chain uses TRBV18 with TRBJ2-3, with no clear D. V was pared by 1 base and J by 6 bases, with 5 bases between. The CDR3 contains 12 residues. From germline, CDR1 is KGHSH and CDR2 LQKENI. In nucleotides, the CDR3 is TGTGCCAGCTCACCACAGGTGGATACGCAGTATTTT. Translating gives CASSPQVDTQYF.

This clonotype was observed at least ten times. The chain joins TRBV7-3 to TRBJ2-7, with no clear D. This CDR3 has 14 residues. CDR1 and CDR2 from the germline V gene are SGHTA and FQGTGA. V was clipped by 5 bases and J by 0 bases, with 11 bases between them. The chain's CDR3 is CASSTQAASYEQYF. The DNA for the CDR3 is TGTGCCAGCAGCACGCAAGCCGCCTCCTACGAGCAGTACTTC.

The table lists this clonotype with many counts. This chain connects TRBV2 to TRBJ1-2; TRBD1 might be the D (6 bases). V lost 3 bases and J 3 bases, leaving 14 bases between the germline ends. Per germline, CDR1 SNHLY and CDR2 FYNNEI. There are 15 residues in the CDR3. CDR3 sequence reads: CASSEKGGLYYGYTF. CDR3 in DNA: TGTGCCAGCAGTGAGAAGGGGGGGCTGTACTATGGCTACACCTTC.

V usage is TRBV7-3 and J usage is TRBJ1-4; 8 positions agree with TRBD1. The CDR3 is 14 amino acids. Trimming cost V 3 bases and J 6 bases; bases outside gene matches: 3. CDR1 is SGHTA, CDR2 FQGTGA, per germline. This CDR3 reads CASSLAGGDEKLFF. The DNA of the CDR3 is TGTGCCAGCAGCTTGGCAGGGGGCGATGAAAAACTGTTTTTT.

This clonotype was counted at least ten times. The gene calls are TRBV30 and TRBJ2-1; D is possibly TRBD1 (6 bases). V lost 0 bases and J lost 8, with 17 bases in between. The CDR3 has 15 amino acids. The germline V gene encodes CDR1 GTSNPN and CDR2 SVGIG (reference sequence). CDR3 in amino acids: CAWSVGQPPVHEQFF. The CDR3, as DNA: TGTGCCTGGAGTGTCGGACAGCCTCCGGTGCATGAGCAGTTCTTC. The full variable domain, its missing parts supplied by reference TRBV30 and TRBJ2-1, is SQTIHQWPATLVQPVGSPLSLECTVEGTSNPNLYWYRQAAGRGLQLLFYSVGIGQISSEVPQNLSASRPQDRQFILSSKKLLLSDSGFYLCAWSVGQPPVHEQFFGPGTRLTVL.

The V gene is TRBV5-6, the J gene TRBJ2-2, with D perhaps matching TRBD1 (6 bases). Per the germline V gene, CDR1 is SGHDT and CDR2 is YYEEEE. The CDR3 is 15 amino acids. The V gene lost 4 bases and the J gene lost 3 bases, with 13 bases spanning the gap. The CDR3 here is CASSHRGQYTGELFF. CDR3 DNA: TGTGCCAGCAGCCACCGAGGACAGTACACCGGGGAGCTGTTTTTT.

This clonotype has a count of ten or more. The CDR3 sequence is CASSRDRSTDTQYF. DNA of the CDR3: TGTGCCAGCAGTCGGGACAGGAGCACAGATACGCAGTATTTT. V usage is TRBV2 and J usage is TRBJ2-3; 8 nucleotides align to TRBD1. The CDR3 is 14 residues long. The germline CDR1 and CDR2 sequences are SNHLY and FYNNEI. The J segment lost 0 bases and the V segment lost 5 bases, leaving 1 base of the junction unmatched.

This clonotype was seen repeatedly, ten times or more. V and J are TRBV12-3 or TRBV12-4 and TRBJ2-1; 7 bases are shared with TRBD2. This CDR3 region has 15 residues. V shed 2 bases, J shed 2 bases, and the junction held 3 bases outside the gene matches. The CDR3 nucleotides read TGTGCCAGCAGTTTATGGGGGAGGGCCTACAATGAGCAGTTCTTC. Translated, it gives CASSLWGRAYNEQFF.

The sample holds a few counts of this clonotype. This chain uses TRBV19 with TRBJ2-1; D might be TRBD2 (6 bases). V was clipped by 5 bases and J by 0 bases, with 11 bases between them. The CDR3 consists of 15 residues. The V gene's germline CDR1 is LNHDA and CDR2 SQIVND (reference sequence). The CDR3 coding sequence is TGTGCCAGTAGTGACGGGACTCCCTCCTACAATGAGCAGTTCTTC. Translating gives CASSDGTPSYNEQFF. Variable domain in full (rest from reference TRBV19 and TRBJ2-1): DGGITQSPKYLFRKEGQNVTLSCEQNLNHDAMYWYRQDPGQGLRLIYYSQIVNDFQKGDIAEGYSVSREKKESFPLTVTSAQKNPTAFYLCASSDGTPSYNEQFFGPGTRLTVL.

The J gene is TRBJ2-1, the V gene TRBV5-1, with 8 bases matching TRBD1. This CDR3 spans 13 amino acids. Looked up from germline, CDR1 is SGHRS and CDR2 is YFSETQ. V gave up 4 bases and J gave up 5 bases; unmatched junction bases: 2. Here the CDR3 reads CASSGGQDNEQFF. The CDR3 DNA sequence: TGCGCCAGCAGCGGGGGACAGGACAATGAGCAGTTCTTC.

The sample holds a few counts of this clonotype. V usage is TRBV20-1 and J usage is TRBJ2-1; possibly TRBD2 for D (6 bases). There are 15 residues in the CDR3. The germline V and J ends were trimmed by 2 bases and 7 bases, with 18 bases remaining between them. Germline V gene sequence: CDR1 DFQATT, CDR2 SNEGSKA (reference sequence). CDR3 sequence: CSARLGGTGVNEQFF. The DNA for the CDR3 is TGCAGTGCTAGATTGGGCGGGACTGGAGTGAATGAGCAGTTCTTC.

In this sample, this clonotype is medium-sized. This rearrangement joins TRBV29-1 to TRBJ2-3, with a tentative D call TRBD2 (6 bases). The germline V gene encodes CDR1 SQVTM and CDR2 ANQGSEA. There are 13 residues in the CDR3. Deletions cut 7 bases from V and 10 bases from J, with 21 bases between. CDR3 bases: TGCAGCGCTGGTACGTCCCTCGGGGGATCGCAGTATTTT. Protein sequence: CSAGTSLGGSQYF.

In the case of this clonotype: A read error is possible here, since a much larger clone lies one base away. V usage is TRBV25-1 and J usage is TRBJ2-5; unclear D gene. From germline, CDR1 is MGHDK and CDR2 SYGVNS. V was pared by 5 bases and J by 5 bases, with 15 bases between. The CDR3 extends over 14 amino acids. The CDR3 reads CASSPTTWDETQYF. CDR3 nucleotides: TGTGCCAGCAGTCCGACAACCTGGGATGAGACCCAGTACTTC.

V and J are TRBV7-8 and TRBJ2-2; D possibly corresponds to TRBD2 (6 bases). The CDR3 runs to 13 residues. Trimming stripped 8 bases from V and 6 bases from J, with 13 bases between. Germline V lookup: CDR1 SGHVS, CDR2 FQNEAQ. The CDR3 bases are TGTGCCAGCGGCGGCGGGGCATCCGGGGAGCTGTTTTTT. Residues: CASGGGASGELFF. The whole variable domain, remainder taken from reference TRBV7-8 and TRBJ2-2, is GAGVSQSPRYKVAKRGQDVALRCDPISGHVSLFWYQQALGQGPEFLTYFQNEAQLDKSGLPSDRFFAERPEGSVSTLKIQRTQQEDSAVYLCASGGGASGELFFGEGSRLTVL.

The chain links TRBV6-2 or TRBV6-3 to TRBJ1-6, with D possibly matching TRBD1 (6 bases). The V and J ends lost 8 bases and 8 bases respectively, with 22 bases between them. CDR3 length equals 16 residues. Germline V gene sequence: CDR1 MNHEY, CDR2 SVGEGT. The DNA of the CDR3 is TGTGCCAGCGCGGGACACGAAGGTGGGGGATATTCACCCCTCCACTTT. It specifies CASAGHEGGGYSPLHF.